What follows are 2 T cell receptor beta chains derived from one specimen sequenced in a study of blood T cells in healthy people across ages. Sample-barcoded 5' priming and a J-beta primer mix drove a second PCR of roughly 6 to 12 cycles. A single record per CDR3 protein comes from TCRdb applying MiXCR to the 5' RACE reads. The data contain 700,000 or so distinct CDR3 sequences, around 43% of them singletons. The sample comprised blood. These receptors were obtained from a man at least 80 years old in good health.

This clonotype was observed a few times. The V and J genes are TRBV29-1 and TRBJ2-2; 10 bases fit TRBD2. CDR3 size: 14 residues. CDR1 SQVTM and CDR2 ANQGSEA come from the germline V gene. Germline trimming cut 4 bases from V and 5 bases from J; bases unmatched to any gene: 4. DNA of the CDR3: TGCAGCGTTGGTACGACTAGCGGGACCGGGGAGCTGTTTTTT. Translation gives CSVGTTSGTGELFF.

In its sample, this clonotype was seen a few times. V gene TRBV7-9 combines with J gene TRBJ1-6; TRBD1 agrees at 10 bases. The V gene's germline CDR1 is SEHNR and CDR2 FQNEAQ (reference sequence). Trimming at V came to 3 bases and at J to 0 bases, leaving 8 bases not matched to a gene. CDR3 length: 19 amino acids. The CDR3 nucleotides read TGTGCCAGCAGCTTCAGGGACAGGGGCGAGAGCTCCTATAATTCACCCCTCCACTTT. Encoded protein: CASSFRDRGESSYNSPLHF.